Below, 16 T cell receptor beta chains from the same sample are listed, as sequenced in a study of T cells in women clearing cervical HPV infection. TCRdb's table, derived via immunoSEQ multiplex PCR, lists solely in-frame clones and lacks some. This sample lists 25,000 to 35,000 clones; its ten largest clones have about a sixth. The sample was blood buffy coat. Every receptor here comes from a woman aged 18-69 years with a cervical HPV16 infection that either progressed to CIN3+ or cleared (not recorded which).

As to this clone: The read gets to within 3 residues of the CDR3 end, and the germline J gene fills in the rest. The chain links TRBV7-9 to TRBJ1-1, with D possibly TRBD1 on 6 matching bases. The CDR3 covers 11 residues. Trimming took off 9 bases at V and 6 bases at J, with 11 bases between the two ends. The V gene's germline CDR1 is SEHNR and CDR2 FQNEAQ (reference sequence). The CDR3 protein is CASTQGSEAFF. The CDR3 DNA, read in part, is TGTGCCAGTACTCAGGGGTCTGAA. Full variable domain (rest looked up from reference TRBV7-9 and TRBJ1-1): DTGVSQNPRHKITKRGQNVTFRCDPISEHNRLYWYRQTLGQGPEFLTYFQNEAQLEKSRLLSDRFSAERPKGSFSTLEIQRTEQGDSAMYLCASTQGSEAFFGQGTRLTVV.

For this clone: The observed sequence ends 3 residues before the CDR3 terminus, with the missing tail filled in from the germline J gene. The genes are TRBV11-2 and TRBJ2-2; D possibly corresponds to TRBD2 (7 bases). The V gene's germline CDR1 is SGHAT and CDR2 FQNNGV. CDR3 length: 12 residues. The CDR3 spells CASRGGGEKLFF. The sequenced part of the CDR3 DNA is TGTGCCAGCAGAGGGGGGGGTGAAAAG.

In the case of this clone: The observed sequence ends 3 residues before the CDR3 terminus, with the missing tail filled in from the germline J gene. The chain combines TRBV5-6 with TRBJ2-7; TRBD1 aligns across 7 bases. The CDR3 is 14 residues long. From germline, CDR1 is SGHDT and CDR2 YYEEEE. The ends lost 2 bases at V and 6 bases at J; junction bases unmatched: 8. The sequenced CDR3 bases are TGTGCCAGCAGCTTTTGGACAGGAGGTGGCGAG. Translation gives CASSFWTGGGE. In full, the CDR3 reads CASSFWTGGGEQYF.

A remark on this clone: The sequenced fragment ends 3 residues before the CDR3 boundary, so the rest is inferred from the germline J gene. This chain uses TRBV28 with TRBJ2-1, with 11 bases that match TRBD2. CDR3 length: 15 amino acids. The V and J ends lost 8 bases and 3 bases, in that order; junction bases with no gene match: 6. The germline gives CDR1 MDHEN, CDR2 SYDVKM. The part of the CDR3 DNA that was read is TGTGCCAGCGTAGCGGGGGGGGCGAACTACAATGAG. It specifies CASVAGGANYNE. The whole CDR3 is CASVAGGANYNEQFF.

Details on this clone: The DNA ends 3 residues before the CDR3 does, and the rest of the CDR3 is filled in from the germline J gene. The rearrangement joins TRBV29-1 to TRBJ2-1; 10 bases map to TRBD1. Germline V gene data show CDR1 as SQVTM and CDR2 as ANQGSEA. V trimming: 6 bases; J trimming: 7 bases; junction bases outside the gene matches: 12. The CDR3 covers 15 residues. Partial CDR3 DNA: TGCAGCGTACGCGATAACCGGGACAGGGGTAATGAG. This sequence encodes CSVRDNRDRGNE. The complete CDR3 sequence is CSVRDNRDRGNEQFF.

The CDR3 region is CASRRGAWDTQYF. The CDR3 DNA, read in part, is TGTGCCTCCAGAAGAGGGGCCTGGGATACG. The rearrangement links TRBV19 to TRBJ2-3; D could derive from TRBD1 or TRBD2 (5 bases each). Coverage ceases 3 residues before the CDR3 finishes, and the germline J gene fills in the end. This CDR3 spans 13 amino acids. Germline V lookup: CDR1 LNHDA, CDR2 SQIVND (reference sequence). Trimming took off 11 bases at V and 6 bases at J, with 18 bases between the two ends. The variable domain in full, completed from reference TRBV19 and TRBJ2-3, reads DGGITQSPKYLFRKEGQNVTLSCEQNLNHDAMYWYRQDPGQGLRLIYYSQIVNDFQKGDIAEGYSVSREKKESFPLTVTSAQKNPTAFYLCASRRGAWDTQYFGPGTRLTVL.

With regard to this clone: The read halts 3 residues ahead of the CDR3 end, with the missing end drawn from the germline J gene. The chain couples TRBV10-3 to TRBJ2-3, with D unclear. This CDR3 is built from 13 residues. Germline loops: CDR1 ENHRY, CDR2 SYGVKD. The CDR3 bases that were read are TGTGCCATCAGTGAATCTAGGTCGGAGACG. It is translated as CAISESRSET. The entire CDR3 is CAISESRSETQYF.

As regards this clone: The missing CDR3 end, 3 residues past where the read stops, is filled in from the germline J gene. V gene TRBV19 combines with J gene TRBJ1-4; TRBD1 matches 8 bases. Germline V gene lookup returns CDR1 LNHDA and CDR2 SQIVND (reference sequence). The CDR3 extends over 14 amino acids. V lost 5 bases, J lost 5 bases, and 4 bases stayed unmatched. The sequenced part of the CDR3 DNA is TGTGCCAGTAGTGCGGACAGGGAGAATGAAAAA. Protein: CASSADRENEK. The CDR3 in full is CASSADRENEKLFF.

About this clone: The read gets to within 3 residues of the CDR3 end, and the germline J gene fills in the rest. The chain employs TRBV20-1 and TRBJ1-4; TRBD1 agrees at 7 bases. The V and J ends lost 5 bases and 4 bases, in that order; junction bases with no gene match: 4. Germline CDR1 is DFQATT and CDR2 is SNEGSKA (reference sequence). This CDR3 spans 13 amino acids. The sequenced CDR3 bases are TGCAGTGCTCCGGACAGGAGTAATGAAAAA. It specifies CSAPDRSNEK. The whole CDR3 protein reads CSAPDRSNEKLFF.

Concerning this clone: Coverage ceases 3 residues before the CDR3 finishes, and the germline J gene fills in the end. The rearrangement links TRBV2 to TRBJ1-5, with 7 bases matching TRBD1. This CDR3 has 14 amino acids. Germline lookup yields CDR1 SNHLY and CDR2 FYNNEI. V lost 6 bases, J lost 4 bases, and 6 bases stayed unmatched. The CDR3 bases that were read are TGTGCCAGCAGCGGGACAGTAAATAATCAGCCC. This codes for CASSGTVNNQP. Given in full, the CDR3 is CASSGTVNNQPQHF.

In regard to this clone: The read ends 3 residues early relative to the CDR3; the germline J gene fills the gap. The J gene is TRBJ2-7, the V gene TRBV14; 8 bases map to TRBD1. The germline gives CDR1 SGHDN, CDR2 FVKESK. This CDR3 has 14 residues. Trimming took 7 bases from V and 2 from J; bases not matched to a gene: 7. The CDR3 DNA, read in part, is TGTGCCAGCAACAAACAGGGGGTCACCTACGAG. This sequence encodes CASNKQGVTYE. The whole CDR3 region reads CASNKQGVTYEQYF. Together with reference TRBV14 and TRBJ2-7, the CDR3 gives the full variable domain: EAGVTQFPSHSVIEKGQTVTLRCDPISGHDNLYWYRRVMGKEIKFLLHFVKESKQDESGMPNNRFLAERTGGTYSTLKVQPAELEDSGVYFCASNKQGVTYEQYFGPGTRLTVT.

Comment on this clone: The read stops 3 residues short of the end of the CDR3; the missing end is completed from the germline J gene. The chain uses TRBV5-1 and TRBJ2-7, with D possibly TRBD2 on 6 matching bases. The CDR3 is 19 amino acids. Germline CDR1 is SGHRS and CDR2 is YFSETQ. The ends were cut back, 0 bases at V and 0 bases at J, with 22 bases in the middle. The CDR3 loop reads CASSLAGGGAPLRSYEQYF. Incomplete CDR3 DNA: TGCGCCAGCAGCTTGGCAGGCGGCGGGGCGCCCTTGCGCTCCTACGAG.

Of note for this clone: With the read ending 3 residues before the CDR3 end, the germline J gene is used to fill in that end. The chain recombines TRBV19 with TRBJ1-5; maybe TRBD1 (6 bases). The germline V gene encodes CDR1 LNHDA and CDR2 SQIVND (reference sequence). Between the trimmed V and J ends, which lost 4 bases and 4 bases, there was a span of 11 bases. CDR3 length: 14 amino acids. The CDR3 sequence is CASSNQGLNQPQHF. The CDR3 DNA, read in part, is TGTGCCAGTAGTAATCAGGGGTTGAATCAGCCC.

A note on this clone: The read comes to an end 3 residues before the CDR3 does, leaving the germline J gene to fill in the end. This chain uses TRBV5-1 with TRBJ2-5, with D possibly TRBD1 on 7 matching bases. The germline V and J ends were trimmed by 0 bases and 5 bases, with 17 bases remaining between them. The V gene's germline CDR1 is SGHRS and CDR2 YFSETQ. This CDR3 has 16 residues. The sequenced CDR3 bases are TGCGCCAGCAGCTTGGATGCAGGGGGAGGTGGCGAGACC. This translates into CASSLDAGGGGET. The CDR3 in full is CASSLDAGGGGETQYF.

Regarding this clone: The read terminates 3 residues ahead of where the CDR3 ends, so the germline J gene completes it. V gene TRBV6-2 or TRBV6-3 combines with J gene TRBJ2-5; TRBD2 matches at 7 bases. Germline loops: CDR1 MNHEY, CDR2 SVGEGT. J lost 1 base, V lost 6 bases, and 8 bases had no gene match. CDR3 length equals 15 residues. The CDR3 sequence is CASSRERGLQETQYF. The sequenced CDR3 bases are TGTGCCAGCAGCAGGGAGCGGGGTCTCCAAGAGACC.

With respect to this clone: The sequence runs out 3 residues before the end of the CDR3; the remainder is reconstructed from the germline J gene. This chain links TRBV19 with TRBJ2-3, with a possible D match to TRBD2 (6 bases). Germline V CDR1 and CDR2: LNHDA, SQIVND (reference sequence). The CDR3 sequence is 11 residues long. The part of the CDR3 DNA that was read is TGTGCCAGTAGTTCCGCGGGGACG. The encoded protein is CASSSAGT. The entire CDR3 sequence reads CASSSAGTQYF.